This T cell receptor (beta chain) was identified during a study of shared clonotypes between healthy human individuals. V lost 4 bases and J 1 base, leaving 7 bases between the germline ends. This CDR3 spans 13 amino acids. From germline, CDR1 is SGHVS and CDR2 FNYEAQ. Naive CD8 cells lacked CD45RO and underwent positive selection for CCR7, leaving out terminally differentiated effector memory CD45RA+ cells. Sequencing was performed with immunoSEQ multiplex PCR; in TCRdb, only in-frame clones are kept and a portion is missing. The repertoire has about 820,000 clones, about 92% of them found once; the top ten carry 24%.

This chain links TRBV7-6 with TRBJ1-1; D uncertain. What was sequenced was naive CD8+ T cells sorted from blood. The sequence came from a man aged 30 to 39 in good health. CDR3 loop: CASSSRRNTEAFF. The CDR3 region has the DNA TGTGCCAGCAGCTCTCGCAGGAACACTGAAGCTTTCTTT.